This is a list of T cell receptor beta chains from one sample in a study of CD8+ T cells in alopecia areata. Sequencing used immunoSEQ multiplex PCR; TCRdb keeps in-frame clones, though not all of them. The sample consists of tens of thousands of clones, 70% to 80% of them appearing once. Sequences were derived from CD8+ T cells sorted from blood, sampled at approximately week 42, from a patient treated with tofacitinib. Source of these receptors: a human donor with alopecia areata. CDR3s include the opening cysteine and the closing phenylalanine or tryptophan. The D gene is left open where the match is weak.

j_call d_call v_call cdr3_aa
TRBJ1-5 NA TRBV5-6 CASSEGNQPQHF
TRBJ1-4 TRBD1 TRBV29-1 CSGEVQGDEKLFF
TRBJ2-1 NA TRBV19 CASRDEGGSNEQFF
TRBJ2-1 NA TRBV27 CASSLTDGYRDEQFF
TRBJ1-3 NA TRBV23-1 CASSQKDISSGNTIYF
TRBJ1-1 NA TRBV5-1 CASSLEFRTGNTEAFF
TRBJ1-1 TRBD1 TRBV4-3 CASSQDRNRGLTEAFF
TRBJ2-2 NA TRBV30 CAWNPPGSGELFF
TRBJ2-1 NA TRBV28 CASSLLGFYNEQFF
TRBJ2-3 TRBD2 TRBV6-1 CASLGLDGTDTQYF
TRBJ1-2 TRBD1 TRBV2 CASSAPGQGDYGYTF
TRBJ1-5 NA TRBV29-1 CSVGGRGGNQPQHF
TRBJ1-2 TRBD1 TRBV4-3 CASSPGQGPSYGYTF
TRBJ1-1 TRBD1 TRBV5-1 CASSGGTGGINPEAFF
TRBJ2-1 NA TRBV25-1 CASSLGGEQFF
TRBJ2-4 NA TRBV5-1 CASSRPGAENIQYF
TRBJ1-6 NA TRBV21-1 CASSKLIGVNSPLHF
TRBJ2-3 TRBD2 TRBV7-9 CATFEAGPSTDTQYF
TRBJ2-1 TRBD2 TRBV27 CASSLVAGRSYNEQFF
TRBJ2-7 TRBD1 TRBV30 CAWSRGQGGDEQYF
TRBJ2-7 TRBD1 TRBV10-3 CAISDLGQGAYEQYF
TRBJ2-7 NA TRBV6-5 CASSYRGASYEQYF
TRBJ2-1 TRBD1 TRBV29-1 CSVDGQGPYNEQFF
TRBJ2-1 TRBD2 TRBV6-6 CASSWGGRGDNEQFF
TRBJ2-3 NA TRBV10-2 CASSESGGVLADTQYF
TRBJ2-1 NA TRBV12-5 CASGYGQEGGANEQFF
TRBJ2-7 NA TRBV25-1 CASSDSIEQYF
TRBJ2-2 NA TRBV10-2 CASRGSVDTGELFF
TRBJ2-1 TRBD2 TRBV7-2 CASSFRGGQNEQFF
TRBJ2-3 NA TRBV9 CASSVPTRVNTQYF
TRBJ1-1 NA TRBV6-5 CASSYSSSTEAFF
TRBJ1-5 TRBD1 TRBV5-6 CASRASGTGEGEREPQHF
TRBJ2-3 NA TRBV5-6 CASSLSQGIDTQYF
TRBJ2-1 NA TRBV13 CASSPSPGEQFF
TRBJ1-6 NA TRBV7-6 CASRTASGSPLHF
TRBJ2-1 NA TRBV11-2 CASSFNEQFF
TRBJ2-2 NA TRBV19 CASSEGTGELFF
TRBJ1-4 NA TRBV16 CASSQLPGTSDEKLFF
TRBJ2-3 NA TRBV13 CASSYILDTQYF
TRBJ1-1 NA TRBV13 CASSLSEGRNTEAFF
TRBJ1-5 NA TRBV10-3 CAISELGRSQPQHF
TRBJ2-2 NA TRBV11-2 CASSPPGGGLTGELFF
TRBJ1-2 TRBD1 TRBV11-2 CASSSTGTGNGYTF
TRBJ1-2 NA TRBV9 CASSPGGGLGYTF
TRBJ1-4 NA TRBV27 CASSPTRTATTNEKLFF
TRBJ2-7 NA TRBV9 CASSAGTVGYEQYF
TRBJ2-7 NA TRBV6-6 CATSQGYEQYF
TRBJ2-7 TRBD1 TRBV30 CAWKGGATYEQYF
TRBJ2-2 NA TRBV4-3 CASSQDPGGRTGELFF
TRBJ1-1 NA TRBV4-1 CATSTENTEAFF
TRBJ2-7 NA TRBV11-2 CASSLSGMDEQYF
TRBJ2-3 NA TRBV4-3 CASSQDGLDTQYF
TRBJ2-3 NA TRBV28 CASSLRTPEADTQYF
TRBJ2-1 TRBD2 TRBV9 CASSVGLAGGSYNEQFF